This TCR beta chain was recovered during a study of graft-versus-host responses after intestinal transplantation. In the study overall: Anti-thymocyte globulin induction was given to all recipients, followed by tacrolimus and steroids for 2 to 3 years.

General observations from the study: Allograft clonal ratios (graft-versus-host to host-versus-graft) were high in patients who had graft-donor T cell macrochimerism. Declining HvG levels early post-transplant were linked to peak circulating GvH clone levels. Among recipient marrow samples, GvH clones were found; some appeared first in ileum or blood.

Germline-derived CDR1 and CDR2 are SGHRS and YFSETQ. Between the trimmed V and J ends, which lost 8 bases and 6 bases, there was a span of 11 bases. The CDR3 spans 11 residues. To note about this clone: The antigen is unknown.

Data came from immunoSEQ multiplex PCR; TCRdb stores just in-frame clones and leaves some out. The sample consists of more than 95,000 clones, 92% of them appearing once. The sequences come from unstimulated CD4+ T cells sorted from spleen or lymph node cells, collected before intestinal transplant. This clonotype was obtained from a human donor who received an intestinal transplant. The chain combines TRBV5-1 with TRBJ1-2; D may be TRBD1 (6 bases). The CDR3 is CASTHRDGYTF. The CDR3 coding sequence is TGCGCCAGTACACACAGGGATGGCTACACCTTC.